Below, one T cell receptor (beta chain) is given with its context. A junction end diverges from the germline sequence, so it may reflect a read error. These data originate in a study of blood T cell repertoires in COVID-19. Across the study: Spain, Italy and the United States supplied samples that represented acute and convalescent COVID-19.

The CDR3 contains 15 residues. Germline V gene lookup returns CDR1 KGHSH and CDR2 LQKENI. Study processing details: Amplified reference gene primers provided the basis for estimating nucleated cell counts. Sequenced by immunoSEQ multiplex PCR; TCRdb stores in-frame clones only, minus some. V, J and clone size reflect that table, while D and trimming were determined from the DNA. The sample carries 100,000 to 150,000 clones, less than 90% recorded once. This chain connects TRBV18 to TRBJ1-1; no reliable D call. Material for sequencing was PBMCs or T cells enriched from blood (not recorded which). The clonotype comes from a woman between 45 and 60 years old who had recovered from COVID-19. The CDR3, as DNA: TGTGCCAGCTCACCCCGCACAGCCGAGAACCCTGAAGCTTTCTTT. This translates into CASSPRTAENPEAFF.